Each of the 29 T cell receptor beta chains below was sequenced from the same sample in a study of shared clonotypes between healthy human individuals. Naive CD8 cells comprised CD45RO-negative, CCR7-positively selected cells, excluding terminally differentiated effector memory CD45RA+ cells. Measured with immunoSEQ multiplex PCR; TCRdb has only the in-frame clones, and not every one. The sample yields some 2,100,000 clones, about 92% seen once. Source material: naive CD8+ T cells from PBMCs. These receptors came from a man younger than 35 in good health. Some clones in this sample may be carry-over from other donors' samples.

This clone was recorded once. The chain employs TRBV13 and TRBJ2-7; TRBD1 matches at 7 bases. Germline V gene sequence: CDR1 PRHDT, CDR2 FYEKMQ (reference sequence). The junction had 4 bases not matched to a gene; V was cut back by 5 bases and J by 3 bases. CDR3 length: 13 amino acids. CDR3 loop: CASSLYRGYEQYF. CDR3 nucleotides: TGTGCCAGCAGCCTCTACAGGGGCTACGAGCAGTACTTC.

This sequence joins TRBV19 and TRBJ2-6; D is unresolved. Deletions cut 5 bases from V and 6 bases from J, with 14 bases between. The CDR3 totals 15 residues. Per the germline V gene, CDR1 is LNHDA and CDR2 is SQIVND (reference sequence). CDR3 DNA sequence: TGTGCCAGTAGTGACTTATGGGGTATGGCCAACGTCCTGACTTTC. Amino acid sequence: CASSDLWGMANVLTF.

This clone appeared a single time. The genes are TRBV19 and TRBJ2-5; D possibly corresponds to TRBD2 (5 bases). CDR1 and CDR2 (germline): LNHDA, SQIVND (reference sequence). With 5 bases removed from V and 4 bases from J, the gap between germline ends came to 14 bases. This CDR3 spans 14 amino acids. The CDR3 nucleotides read TGTGCCAGTAGTGGGAAGGGTGGGAGAGAGACCCAGTACTTC. Its translation: CASSGKGGRETQYF. The variable domain in full, completed from reference TRBV19 and TRBJ2-5, reads DGGITQSPKYLFRKEGQNVTLSCEQNLNHDAMYWYRQDPGQGLRLIYYSQIVNDFQKGDIAEGYSVSREKKESFPLTVTSAQKNPTAFYLCASSGKGGRETQYFGPGTRLLVL.

V usage is TRBV20-1 and J usage is TRBJ1-1; D remains ambiguous. The CDR3 covers 11 residues. CDR1 and CDR2 (germline): DFQATT, SNEGSKA (reference sequence). With 5 bases removed from V and 8 bases from J, the gap between germline ends came to 12 bases. As DNA, the CDR3 is TGCAGTGCTCCCAGCGCACCCGAAGCTTTCTTT. Translated: CSAPSAPEAFF.

This CDR3 reads CASSYSGTAATGELFF. The CDR3, as DNA: TGTGCCAGCAGTTACAGTGGGACAGCGGCCACCGGGGAGCTGTTTTTT. The rearrangement links TRBV6-5 to TRBJ2-2, with TRBD1 matching over 7 bases. Per the germline V gene, CDR1 is MNHEY and CDR2 is SVGAGI. With V trimmed by 2 bases and J by 4 bases, 7 bases remained unmatched. CDR3 length: 16 residues.

The V and J genes are TRBV27 and TRBJ1-2; D remains unclear. Per germline, CDR1 MNHEY and CDR2 SMNVEV (reference sequence). The CDR3 is made up of 14 amino acids. The ends were cut back, 5 bases at V and 4 bases at J, with 14 bases in the middle. The CDR3 DNA is TGTGCCAGCAGTCCCCTATCCTGGGCCTATGGCTACACCTTC. Translation gives CASSPLSWAYGYTF.

The chain uses TRBV7-9 and TRBJ2-7, with D uncertain. The ends were cut back, 6 bases at V and 3 bases at J, with 9 bases in the middle. CDR1 is SEHNR, CDR2 FQNEAQ, per germline (reference sequence). The CDR3 covers 12 residues. The CDR3, as DNA: TGTGCCAGCAGGAGTAGGGACTACGAGCAGTACTTC. Its translation is CASRSRDYEQYF.

This rearrangement joins TRBV7-6 to TRBJ2-7; 9 bases map to TRBD2. V was pared by 2 bases and J by 1 base, with 3 bases of the junction left unmatched. The CDR3 is made up of 15 amino acids. Germline CDR1 reads SGHVS; CDR2 reads FNYEAQ. In DNA, the CDR3 is TGTGCCAGCAGCTTACGGACTAGCGTATCCTACGAGCAGTACTTC. Residues: CASSLRTSVSYEQYF.

V gene TRBV27 combines with J gene TRBJ2-5; a possible D gene is TRBD2 (6 bases). CDR1 is MNHEY and CDR2 is SMNVEV in the germline V gene (reference sequence). Trimming cost V 2 bases and J 5 bases, with 12 bases left between them. The length of the CDR3 is 14 residues. CDR3 in amino acids: CASSLNRGRETQYF. DNA for the CDR3: TGTGCCAGCAGTTTAAACCGAGGGAGGGAGACCCAGTACTTC.

J is TRBJ2-2 and V is TRBV2; TRBD1 matches 8 bases. CDR3 length equals 16 residues. The ends lost 2 bases at V and 8 bases at J; junction bases unmatched: 10. In germline, CDR1 is SNHLY, CDR2 FYNNEI. CDR3 residues: CASSERDRRSRGELFF. The CDR3 DNA reads as TGTGCCAGCAGTGAACGGGACAGGAGGTCAAGGGGGGAGCTGTTTTTT.

The chain couples TRBV25-1 to TRBJ1-1; TRBD1 is a possible D gene (5 bases). Germline V gives CDR1 MGHDK, CDR2 SYGVNS. The CDR3 length is 15 residues. The ends were cut back, 4 bases at V and 1 base at J, with 13 bases in the middle. Here the CDR3 reads CASSGRWGPNTEAFF. Written as DNA, the CDR3 is TGTGCCAGCAGTGGCCGTTGGGGCCCGAACACTGAAGCTTTCTTT.

This clone was seen only a few times. The rearrangement joins TRBV9 to TRBJ1-4; 8 nucleotides match TRBD1. After removal of 3 bases from V and 0 bases from J, the junction contained 4 bases not matched to a gene. Germline assignment: CDR1 SGDLS and CDR2 YYNGEE. The CDR3 contains 16 residues. The CDR3 nucleotides read TGTGCCAGCAGCGCAAGACAGGGGACAACTAATGAAAAACTGTTTTTT. This gives the protein CASSARQGTTNEKLFF.

This chain connects TRBV21-1 to TRBJ1-1. TRBV21-1 is given as a pseudogene. CDR3 length equals 17 residues. CDR3 residues: CASSNPGLQSGNTEAFF. The CDR3 nucleotides are TGTGCCAGCAGCAACCCGGGACTTCAATCGGGGAACACTGAAGCTTTCTTT.

The chain combines TRBV30 with TRBJ1-6, with TRBD1 as a possible D gene (5 bases). The germline V gene encodes CDR1 GTSNPN and CDR2 SVGIG (reference sequence). V lost 5 bases and J 5 bases, leaving 10 bases between the germline ends. The CDR3 extends over 13 amino acids. CDR3 DNA: TGTGCCTGGGGCTGGGGGGATAATTCACCCCTCCACTTT. Protein sequence: CAWGWGDNSPLHF. The whole variable domain, filled in from reference TRBV30 and TRBJ1-6, reads SQTIHQWPATLVQPVGSPLSLECTVEGTSNPNLYWYRQAAGRGLQLLFYSVGIGQISSEVPQNLSASRPQDRQFILSSKKLLLSDSGFYLCAWGWGDNSPLHFGNGTRLTVT.

This rearrangement joins TRBV2 to TRBJ2-7, with TRBD2 as a possible D gene (6 bases). CDR1 and CDR2 from the germline V gene are SNHLY and FYNNEI. The CDR3 extends over 12 amino acids. The V end was cut by 8 bases, the J end by 3 bases, with 11 bases between. Here the CDR3 reads CASRDFIYEQYF. CDR3 in DNA: TGTGCCAGCCGGGACTTTATCTACGAGCAGTACTTC.

This rearrangement joins TRBV7-9 to TRBJ2-1; D possibly corresponds to TRBD1 (5 bases). V dropped 2 bases and J dropped 6 bases, with 14 bases sitting between them. CDR1 is SEHNR and CDR2 is FQNEAQ in the germline V gene (reference sequence). The CDR3 covers 15 residues. The CDR3 bases are TGTGCCAGCAGCTTAAGAGTGGACAAGCGCAATGAGCAGTTCTTC. This gives the protein CASSLRVDKRNEQFF.

This clone has just a few counts. The chain joins TRBV19 to TRBJ2-2; no clear D. Germline CDR1 reads LNHDA; CDR2 reads SQIVND (reference sequence). There are 13 residues in the CDR3. The ends were cut back, 4 bases at V and 9 bases at J, with 12 bases in the middle. The CDR3 region has the DNA TGTGCCAGTAGTACCGATCCCCTTCGGGAGCTGTTTTTT. The encoded protein is CASSTDPLRELFF.

The V call is TRBV13, the J call TRBJ2-1; D call uncertain. V gave up 2 bases and J gave up 0 bases, with 8 bases separating them. CDR1 and CDR2 (germline): PRHDT, FYEKMQ (reference sequence). The CDR3 extends over 15 amino acids. CDR3 DNA: TGTGCCAGCAGCTTAAGACAAAGCTCCTACAATGAGCAGTTCTTC. This translates into CASSLRQSSYNEQFF.

The V and J genes are TRBV14 and TRBJ2-7; 9 nucleotides agree with TRBD1. This CDR3 comprises 15 residues. Trimming took 4 bases from V and 2 from J; bases not matched to a gene: 6. Germline CDR1 reads SGHDN; CDR2 reads FVKESK. For the CDR3, the DNA is TGTGCCAGCAGCCTCGGGACAGGGAGGGCCTACGAGCAGTACTTC. The encoded protein is CASSLGTGRAYEQYF.

The rearrangement links TRBV7-9 to TRBJ2-7, with 8 bases aligning to TRBD2. The CDR3 has 15 amino acids. Germline trimming cut 8 bases from V and 2 bases from J; bases unmatched to any gene: 11. The germline CDR1 and CDR2 sequences are SEHNR and FQNEAQ (reference sequence). The CDR3 DNA reads as TGTGCCAGCCGCTCCGGGAGGGGATCTCCCTACGAGCAGTACTTC. Its translation: CASRSGRGSPYEQYF.

In DNA, the CDR3 is TGTGCCAGCAGCTTCGGGACAGGGGCTTCCGAGCAGTACTTC. Protein: CASSFGTGASEQYF. J is TRBJ2-7 and V is TRBV27, with 10 bases aligning to TRBD1. This CDR3 comprises 14 residues. Per the germline V gene, CDR1 is MNHEY and CDR2 is SMNVEV (reference sequence). With 6 bases clipped from V and 6 bases from J, the junction kept 8 bases outside the gene matches.

V usage is TRBV28 and J usage is TRBJ1-5; maybe TRBD1 (5 bases). V lost 7 bases and J lost 4, with 17 bases in between. The CDR3 extends over 15 amino acids. The germline gives CDR1 MDHEN, CDR2 SYDVKM. CDR3 residues: CASNNGGLTNQPQHF. CDR3 DNA: TGTGCCAGCAATAACGGGGGACTCACTAATCAGCCCCAGCATTTT.

The chain links TRBV5-1 to TRBJ1-3; TRBD1 might be the D (5 bases). Trimming removed 7 bases at V and 4 bases at J, with 15 bases between. This CDR3 contains 14 residues. CDR1 is SGHRS and CDR2 is YFSETQ in the germline V gene. The DNA of the CDR3 is TGCGCCAGCCACGAGGGGTCGGGCGGAAACACCATATATTTT. This encodes CASHEGSGGNTIYF.

This clone was observed a few times. V usage is TRBV5-1 and J usage is TRBJ1-1, with unresolved D. V was cut by 4 bases and J by 0 bases, with 7 bases left in between. CDR3 length: 13 amino acids. CDR1 is SGHRS and CDR2 is YFSETQ in the germline V gene. The CDR3 spells CASSGRMNTEAFF. The CDR3 bases are TGCGCCAGCAGCGGCAGAATGAACACTGAAGCTTTCTTT.

This clone was counted only a few times. This sample also contains other DNA sequences that code for the same CDR3. The chain carries TRBV7-9 and TRBJ1-1; D not certain. V lost 0 bases and J lost 7, with 9 bases in between. The V gene's germline CDR1 is SEHNR and CDR2 FQNEAQ (reference sequence). CDR3 length equals 13 residues. The CDR3, as DNA: TGTGCCAGCAGCTTAGCGCTCGGGAGTGAAGCTTTCTTT. This sequence encodes CASSLALGSEAFF.

J is TRBJ1-5 and V is TRBV27; unclear D gene. The germline V gene has CDR1 MNHEY and CDR2 SMNVEV (reference sequence). Trimming stripped 5 bases from V and 0 bases from J, with 14 bases between. The CDR3 is 16 residues long. As DNA, the CDR3 is TGTGCCAGCAGTCTCCGGGCGGAATATAGCAATCAGCCCCAGCATTTT. This sequence encodes CASSLRAEYSNQPQHF.

The chain has TRBV11-2 and TRBJ2-1; TRBD2 matches at 9 bases. V was clipped by 5 bases and J by 7 bases; unmatched bases: 12. From germline, CDR1 is SGHAT and CDR2 FQNNGV. This CDR3 has 16 residues. The CDR3 bases are TGTGCCAGCAGCCTAGGGGGGGTTAGCGGGAGTAATGAGCAGTTCTTC. Its translation: CASSLGGVSGSNEQFF.

V usage is TRBV19 and J usage is TRBJ2-7, with D perhaps TRBD1 or TRBD2 (5 bases each). Germline assignment: CDR1 LNHDA and CDR2 SQIVND (reference sequence). This CDR3 is built from 12 residues. Trimming removed 6 bases at V and 6 bases at J, with 12 bases between. The CDR3 spells CASSAGTGEQYF. The CDR3 nucleotides read TGTGCCAGTAGCGCCGGGACCGGCGAGCAGTACTTC.

V usage is TRBV2 and J usage is TRBJ2-7, with unresolved D. The ends were cut back, 5 bases at V and 3 bases at J, with 11 bases in the middle. CDR3 length: 13 amino acids. Germline V gene lookup returns CDR1 SNHLY and CDR2 FYNNEI. The CDR3 DNA is TGTGCCAGCAGTAGGTCCGGCAACTACGAGCAGTACTTC. Protein: CASSRSGNYEQYF. The complete variable domain, with remaining parts taken from reference TRBV2 and TRBJ2-7, reads EPEVTQTPSHQVTQMGQEVILRCVPISNHLYFYWYRQILGQKVEFLVSFYNNEISEKSEIFDDQFSVERPDGSNFTLKIRSTKLEDSAMYFCASSRSGNYEQYFGPGTRLTVT.